This entry concerns a single T cell receptor (beta chain). Its antigen is as yet unknown. V shed 4 bases and J 6 bases; nucleotides not matched to a gene: 2. Germline CDR1 SGHRS, CDR2 YFSETQ. This CDR3 has 12 residues. The data derive from a study of post-analysis software for immune sequencing data. General study results and limits: Controls had lower frequencies than patients of four or five TRBV segments, which included TRBV5-6, TRBV5-1 and TRBV20-1. Controls had significantly higher normalized Chao1 diversity than multiple sclerosis patients. The authors found that F measure strongly co-clustered same-batch samples.

Built from TCR beta cDNA, the libraries had unique molecular identifiers in them. Each sample of 1 to 10 million input T cells yielded roughly 500,000 cDNA molecules, so each molecule approximated one T cell. TCRdb re-called the PCR reads through MiXCR, storing one row per CDR3 protein. The sample comprises hundreds of thousands of distinct CDR3 sequences, roughly 30% of which are singletons, and roughly 0.57% rests with the top ten. Specimen: blood. This TCR came from a girl aged 10 to 17 with multiple sclerosis. This sequence joins TRBV5-1 and TRBJ2-7; 9 bases align to TRBD2. The CDR3 loop is CASSPTSGEQYF. DNA for the CDR3: TGCGCCAGCAGCCCGACTAGCGGCGAGCAGTACTTC.